The 17 T cell receptor beta chains presented below share a single source sample, sequenced in a study of blood T cells in healthy people across ages. The use of a sample-barcoded 5' primer and a J-beta primer mix characterized a second PCR of roughly 7 to 11 cycles. One entry per CDR3 protein results from TCRdb running MiXCR on the 5' RACE reads. Counted here are hundreds of thousands of distinct CDR3 sequences, roughly 60% occurring once; the ten biggest clones make up approximately 23%. Sequenced: blood. The origin of the receptors is a man younger than 40 in good health.

This clonotype was found a few times. This chain connects TRBV11-1 to TRBJ2-5; 13 bases align to TRBD2. The CDR3 contains 18 residues. CDR1 is SGHAT and CDR2 is FQDESV in the germline V gene (reference sequence). V shed 5 bases and J 3 bases; nucleotides not matched to a gene: 12. CDR3 protein: CASSQTIIGLAGEETQYF. In DNA, the CDR3 is TGTGCCAGCAGCCAAACCATTATTGGACTAGCGGGGGAAGAGACCCAGTACTTC.

There are a few counts of this clonotype. The chain has TRBV29-1 and TRBJ2-7; TRBD1 matches 7 bases. From germline, CDR1 is SQVTM and CDR2 ANQGSEA. The CDR3 runs to 13 residues. The trim removed 4 bases at V and 3 bases at J, leaving 6 bases unmatched. This CDR3 is CSVAGTDNYEQYF. CDR3 coding DNA: TGCAGCGTTGCCGGGACAGACAACTACGAGCAGTACTTC.

The gene calls are TRBV7-8 and TRBJ1-5, with D unclear. The CDR3 extends over 15 amino acids. Trimming cost V 1 base and J 0 bases, with 7 bases left between them. CDR1 is SGHVS and CDR2 is FQNEAQ in the germline V gene. CDR3 protein: CASSLGPYSNQPQHF. In DNA, the CDR3 is TGTGCCAGCAGCTTAGGTCCGTATAGCAATCAGCCCCAGCATTTT.

This clonotype was seen only a few times. This chain connects TRBV15 to TRBJ2-2, with D possibly being TRBD1 (5 bases). Germline CDR1 LNHNV, CDR2 YYDKDF (reference sequence). CDR3 size: 15 residues. The V end lost 1 base, the J end lost 5 bases, and 11 bases lay between the germline ends. The CDR3 bases are TGTGCCACCAGCAGAGCCAGGGTACAAACCGGGGAGCTGTTTTTT. It encodes CATSRARVQTGELFF.

The chain couples TRBV7-2 to TRBJ1-2, with 10 bases matching TRBD1. Losses at the gene ends were 2 bases for V and 3 bases for J; bases not matched to a gene: 3. Germline V gene data show CDR1 as SGHTA and CDR2 as FQGNSA. CDR3 length equals 15 residues. This CDR3 is CASSLTGTGDYGYTF. In DNA form, the CDR3 reads TGTGCCAGCAGCTTAACCGGGACAGGGGACTATGGCTACACCTTC.

The J gene is TRBJ2-7, the V gene TRBV28; D call uncertain. Germline V gene lookup returns CDR1 MDHEN and CDR2 SYDVKM. CDR3 size: 15 residues. V lost 3 bases, J lost 0 bases, and 12 bases lay in between. CDR3 nucleotides: TGTGCCAGCAGTTTTTCCGAGAGGAGCTCCTACGAGCAGTACTTC. Translation gives CASSFSERSSYEQYF.

V is TRBV20-1 and J is TRBJ1-2; D uncertain. Trimming stripped 3 bases from V and 0 bases from J, with 14 bases between. Germline V gene lookup returns CDR1 DFQATT and CDR2 SNEGSKA (reference sequence). The CDR3 totals 15 residues. The DNA of the CDR3 is TGCAGTGCTAGTCTACCGGGGTGGGCTAACTATGGCTACACCTTC. Encoded protein: CSASLPGWANYGYTF.

The chain couples TRBV6-2 or TRBV6-3 to TRBJ2-1, with D perhaps matching TRBD1 (6 bases). This CDR3 comprises 16 residues. Germline V gene data show CDR1 as MNHEY and CDR2 as SVGEGT. Trimming pared 0 bases from V and 2 bases from J, leaving 11 bases between. The CDR3 coding sequence is TGTGCCAGCAGTTACTCGTTTGGGGGCACCTACAATGAGCAGTTCTTC. Encoded protein: CASSYSFGGTYNEQFF.

The chain uses TRBV7-9 and TRBJ2-1; D might be TRBD1 (6 bases). V lost 5 bases to trimming and J lost 9 bases, with 11 bases between them. In germline, CDR1 is SEHNR, CDR2 FQNEAQ (reference sequence). The CDR3 length is 12 residues. The CDR3 DNA is TGTGCCAGCAGCCCCCAGGGGTTTGAGCAGTTCTTC. As protein: CASSPQGFEQFF.

V gene TRBV5-1 combines with J gene TRBJ2-5; D uncertain. V was trimmed by 2 bases and J by 2 bases, leaving 10 bases between them. This CDR3 region has 14 residues. Germline V gene data show CDR1 as SGHRS and CDR2 as YFSETQ. In DNA, the CDR3 is TGCGCCAGCAGCTTCTCGGACGTACAAGAGACCCAGTACTTC. Its translation: CASSFSDVQETQYF.

The V call is TRBV5-1, the J call TRBJ1-1; D call uncertain. The germline V gene has CDR1 SGHRS and CDR2 YFSETQ. CDR3 length equals 15 residues. Trimming removed 2 bases from V and 1 base from J, with 12 bases in between. The CDR3 here is CASSFSAAPNTEAFF. The CDR3 DNA reads TGCGCCAGCAGCTTTTCGGCAGCGCCGAACACTGAAGCTTTCTTT.

This clonotype was observed a few times. This chain uses TRBV12-3 or TRBV12-4 with TRBJ2-1, with D unclear. Trimming took 3 bases from V and 0 from J, leaving 12 bases between them. The CDR3 length is 16 residues. In DNA form, the CDR3 reads TGTGCCAGCAGTTTTTTTCGCGGAAACTCCTACAATGAGCAGTTCTTC. It is translated as CASSFFRGNSYNEQFF.

This clonotype showed up just a few times. The rearrangement uses TRBV11-2 and TRBJ1-2, with D tentatively TRBD1 (5 bases). In germline, CDR1 is SGHAT, CDR2 FQNNGV. Trimming cost V 2 bases and J 8 bases, with 15 bases left between them. The CDR3 runs to 14 residues. The CDR3 DNA reads TGTGCCAGCAGCTTACGGGACCCTTGGAGGGGCTACACCTTC. It translates to CASSLRDPWRGYTF.

Only a few counts were recorded for this clonotype. The chain uses TRBV7-2 and TRBJ1-5; possibly TRBD1 for D (5 bases). V was trimmed by 1 base and J by 0 bases, leaving 13 bases between them. CDR1 and CDR2 (germline): SGHTA, FQGNSA. The CDR3 spans 17 residues. CDR3 protein: CASSLGGGSYSNQPQHF. As DNA, the CDR3 is TGTGCCAGCAGCTTAGGGGGGGGGTCGTATAGCAATCAGCCCCAGCATTTT.

The chain has TRBV7-2 and TRBJ1-1; a weak D match, TRBD1 (5 bases). Germline V gene sequence: CDR1 SGHTA, CDR2 FQGNSA. V was trimmed by 3 bases and J by 2 bases, leaving 13 bases between them. This CDR3 has 15 amino acids. The CDR3 sequence is CASSFREGPNTEAFF. The CDR3 nucleotides are TGTGCCAGCAGCTTCAGGGAGGGACCTAACACTGAAGCTTTCTTT.

The chain recombines TRBV4-1 with TRBJ2-5; tentative D call: TRBD2 (6 bases). The CDR3 is 15 residues long. V was pared by 1 base and J by 5 bases, with 14 bases between. Germline V lookup: CDR1 MGHRA, CDR2 YSYEKL. The CDR3 sequence: CASSQVGLATETQYF. The CDR3 nucleotides read TGCGCCAGCAGCCAAGTCGGGCTAGCGACGGAGACCCAGTACTTC.

V gene TRBV15 combines with J gene TRBJ2-1, with D unresolved. Germline V gene sequence: CDR1 LNHNV, CDR2 YYDKDF (reference sequence). This CDR3 contains 13 residues. V was shortened by 3 bases and J by 7 bases, with 10 bases between the two germline ends. This chain's CDR3 is CATSSPAMNEQFF. In DNA form, the CDR3 reads TGTGCCACCAGCAGTCCTGCGATGAATGAGCAGTTCTTC.